These T cell receptor beta chains were read from a single sample in a study of blood T cell repertoires in COVID-19. The protocol was immunoSEQ multiplex PCR, while the TCRdb copy is restricted to in-frame clones and leaves out a portion. The table has 150,000 to 200,000 clones, roughly 80% seen once; the top ten hold approximately 15%. Sequenced material: peripheral blood. Source of these receptors: a man under 40 with active or convalescent COVID-19. CDR3s include the opening cysteine and the closing phenylalanine or tryptophan. The D gene is left open where the match is weak. Clone size appears in some rows only: once, few, many, or a class for an expanded clone.

v_call: TRBV14
j_call: TRBJ2-7
clone_size: NA
d_call: NA
cdr3_nt: TGTGCCAGCAGCCAAGAAATTGCTAGCAGATACGAGCAGTACTTC
cdr3_aa: CASSQEIASRYEQYF

v_call: TRBV6-2/TRBV6-3
j_call: TRBJ1-6
clone_size: NA
d_call: NA
cdr3_nt: TGTGCCAGCAGCCGCGGATCACCCCTCCACTTT
cdr3_aa: CASSRGSPLHF

v_call: TRBV5-1
j_call: TRBJ2-6
clone_size: NA
d_call: NA
cdr3_nt: TGCGCCAGCAGCGGACAAGGAAGGGGCTCTGGGGCCAACGTCCTGACTTTC
cdr3_aa: CASSGQGRGSGANVLTF

v_call: TRBV5-1
j_call: TRBJ1-1
clone_size: NA
d_call: NA
cdr3_nt: TGCGCCAGCATGAATCAGGGATATAACACTGAAGCTTTCTTT
cdr3_aa: CASMNQGYNTEAFF

v_call: TRBV27
j_call: TRBJ2-7
clone_size: NA
d_call: NA
cdr3_nt: TGTGCCAGCGCCTACAGGGAGTCCTACGAGCAGTACTTC
cdr3_aa: CASAYRESYEQYF

v_call: TRBV19
j_call: TRBJ2-1
clone_size: NA
d_call: TRBD2
cdr3_nt: TGTGCCAGTAGCAAATCTAGCGGGAGGACCTACAATGAGCAGTTCTTC
cdr3_aa: CASSKSSGRTYNEQFF

v_call: TRBV7-9
j_call: TRBJ2-2
clone_size: NA
d_call: TRBD1
cdr3_nt: TGTGCCAGCAGCTACCGGGACAGTGAACACGCGAACACCGGGGAGCTGTTTTTT
cdr3_aa: CASSYRDSEHANTGELFF

v_call: TRBV27
j_call: TRBJ1-1
clone_size: NA
d_call: NA
cdr3_nt: TGTGCCAGCAGTTTAAGAGGCACTGAAGCTTTCTTT
cdr3_aa: CASSLRGTEAFF

v_call: TRBV24-1
j_call: TRBJ2-3
clone_size: NA
d_call: NA
cdr3_nt: TGTGCCACCAGTGATCCTCTAGCTCCCACAGATACGCAGTATTTT
cdr3_aa: CATSDPLAPTDTQYF

v_call: TRBV7-9
j_call: TRBJ2-1
clone_size: NA
d_call: NA
cdr3_nt: TGTGCCAGCAGCTCACAGCCCATAGGAGAGCAGTTCTTC
cdr3_aa: CASSSQPIGEQFF

v_call: TRBV6-1
j_call: TRBJ2-3
clone_size: few
d_call: TRBD2
cdr3_nt: TGTGCCAGCAGTGAACGAGTCGCGGGAGGGTTCACAGATACGCAGTATTTT
cdr3_aa: CASSERVAGGFTDTQYF

v_call: TRBV6-5
j_call: TRBJ1-2
clone_size: NA
d_call: NA
cdr3_nt: TGTGCCAGCAGTACCCCGGGGGGACACCCTTATGGCTACACCTTC
cdr3_aa: CASSTPGGHPYGYTF

v_call: TRBV6-6
j_call: TRBJ1-5
clone_size: NA
d_call: TRBD1
cdr3_nt: TGTGCCAGCAGCCCCGGGACAGGGTGGCAGCCCCAGCATTTT
cdr3_aa: CASSPGTGWQPQHF

v_call: TRBV7-9
j_call: TRBJ2-5
clone_size: NA
d_call: NA
cdr3_nt: TGTGCCAGCAGCTTAGAACAGGGCCAAGAGACCCAGTACTTC
cdr3_aa: CASSLEQGQETQYF

v_call: TRBV18
j_call: TRBJ2-7
clone_size: few
d_call: NA
cdr3_nt: TGTGCCAGCTCAGATACTAGCTCCTACGAGCAGTACTTC
cdr3_aa: CASSDTSSYEQYF

v_call: TRBV7-3
j_call: TRBJ2-1
clone_size: NA
d_call: TRBD1
cdr3_nt: TGTGCCAGCAGCCGGGACAGGGAGGTCTACAATGAGCAGTTCTTC
cdr3_aa: CASSRDREVYNEQFF

v_call: TRBV11-2
j_call: TRBJ1-1
clone_size: NA
d_call: TRBD1
cdr3_nt: TGTGCCAGCAGCTTAGCGGCAGGGGGGTCCACTGAAGCTTTCTTT
cdr3_aa: CASSLAAGGSTEAFF

v_call: TRBV6-2/TRBV6-3
j_call: TRBJ2-1
clone_size: NA
d_call: TRBD2
cdr3_nt: TGTGCCAGCAGTTCCGTCCGGGCTAGCGGGAGGGGTGAGCAGTTCTTC
cdr3_aa: CASSSVRASGRGEQFF